The rows below give T cell receptor beta chains drawn from one sample of a study of breast tumors, draining lymph nodes, adjacent tissues. From the multiplex PCR reads, TCRdb called clonotypes with MiXCR, one entry per CDR3 protein. The sample yields fewer than 150,000 distinct CDR3 sequences, around 20% seen once. Source material: axillary lymph node tissue. These receptor sequences come from a female donor with breast cancer. Some clones in this sample may be carry-over from other donors' samples. CDR3s include the opening cysteine and the closing phenylalanine or tryptophan. Fields, in order: V gene, clone size, D gene, J gene, CDR3 DNA, CDR3 protein. D genes are given only for firm matches. Clone size is given for some rows only: seen once, a few or many times, or a class if the clone is expanded.

>TRBV6-1|many|NA|TRBJ1-6
TGTGCCAGCAGTGATGCAGGTTCCTATAATTCACCCCTCCACTTT
CASSDAGSYNSPLHF
>TRBV19|many|TRBD1|TRBJ2-7
TGTGCCAGTAAGGTCGGGACAGGGAACTACGAGCAGTACTTC
CASKVGTGNYEQYF
>TRBV6-1|NA|TRBD2|TRBJ2-4
TGTGCCAGCAGTGTGAGGTTGGATGGGGGTGGTTCTAGCGGCAAAAACATTCAGTACTTC
CASSVRLDGGGSSGKNIQYF
>TRBV20-1|many|NA|TRBJ2-5
TGCAGTGCTAGAGGTATGGACTTCGCAGGGCCACCAGAGACCCAGTACTTC
CSARGMDFAGPPETQYF
>TRBV27|many|NA|TRBJ2-3
TGTGCCAGCAGCTCCCTGGATACGCAGTATTTT
CASSSLDTQYF
>TRBV27|NA|NA|TRBJ2-3
TGTGCCAGCAAGATTGATGCGGGGAACACAGATACGCAGTATTTT
CASKIDAGNTDTQYF
>TRBV5-1|few|NA|TRBJ1-5
TGCGCCAGCAGCTTGGTGCCTGAAAGCAATCAGCCCCAGCATTTT
CASSLVPESNQPQHF
>TRBV7-6|many|TRBD1|TRBJ2-6
TGTGCCAGCAGCCACGGGACAGGCACACTGGCCAACGTCCTGACTTTC
CASSHGTGTLANVLTF
>TRBV15|many|TRBD1|TRBJ2-7
TGTGCCACCAGCAGAGAGCAGGGGGCTAACGAGCAGTACTTC
CATSREQGANEQYF
>TRBV3-1|NA|TRBD1|TRBJ1-5
TGTGCCAGCAGCCACGGGACAGGGGGTTTCGGGGATCAGCCCCAGCATTTT
CASSHGTGGFGDQPQHF